These T cell receptor beta chains were read from a single sample in a study of cytomegalovirus exposure and HLA in healthy donors. The table came from immunoSEQ multiplex PCR; TCRdb's copy has only in-frame clones and leaves some out. The table lists just over 150,000 clones, around three quarters of them singletons. Specimen: PBMCs. Source of these receptors: a man aged 40-49 years in good health and CMV-seropositive. Each CDR3 is given with its conserved first and last residue. D genes are given only for firm matches. Clone size is given for some rows only: seen once, a few or many times, or a class if the clone is expanded.

clone size,V gene,J gene,D gene,CDR3 DNA,CDR3 protein
.,TRBV4-2,TRBJ2-5,TRBD2,TGTGCCAGCAGCCAAGAAGGGGCGGGGGGGACAGAGACCCAGTACTTC,CASSQEGAGGTETQYF
.,TRBV18,TRBJ1-1,.,TGTGCCAGCTCATCGGAGAGTACCACTGAAGCTTTCTTT,CASSSESTTEAFF
.,TRBV12-5,TRBJ1-2,.,TGTGCTAGTGGTTTGAATGGCAGGGTTTCCTATGGCTACACCTTC,CASGLNGRVSYGYTF
.,TRBV11-2,TRBJ2-3,TRBD2,TGTGCCAGCAGCTTAGGGACTAGTCGTACAGATACGCAGTATTTT,CASSLGTSRTDTQYF
.,TRBV4-1,TRBJ2-3,.,TGCGCCAACAGCCAAGAATTAGGAGTCCGCCCAGATACGCAGTATTTT,CANSQELGVRPDTQYF
.,TRBV9,TRBJ2-2,TRBD2,TGTGCCAGCAGCGTAGGAGTGACTAGCGGGGGTGGCGGGGAGCTGTTTTTT,CASSVGVTSGGGGELFF
.,TRBV30,TRBJ1-5,.,TGTGCCTGGAAAGCCCCAGGGGGCAATCAGCCCCAGCATTTT,CAWKAPGGNQPQHF
.,TRBV6-5,TRBJ1-6,TRBD1,TGTGCCAGCAGTTACTCGACAGGGGGAGGAAATTCACCCCTCCACTTT,CASSYSTGGGNSPLHF
few,TRBV10-2,TRBJ1-2,TRBD1,TGCGCCACCGGGGACAGGGCGAGCTATGGCTACACCTTC,CATGDRASYGYTF
.,TRBV7-2,TRBJ2-7,.,TGTGCCAGCAGGCAAGAGCCCTACGAGCAGTACTTC,CASRQEPYEQYF
.,TRBV7-9,TRBJ1-4,.,TGTGCCAGCAGCCAACAGGGACGTAATGAAAAACTGTTTTTT,CASSQQGRNEKLFF
.,TRBV5-1,TRBJ2-3,.,TGCGCCAGCAGCTTGTCAAATACGCAGTATTTT,CASSLSNTQYF
.,TRBV18,TRBJ1-1,.,TGTGCCAGCTCACCACCGAGGGCTGTGAACACTGAAGCTTTCTTT,CASSPPRAVNTEAFF